The 12 T cell receptor beta chains reported below all come from one sample, sequenced in a study of blood T cell repertoires in COVID-19. Clones were sequenced by immunoSEQ multiplex PCR, and TCRdb holds only the in-frame ones, with some missing. The table shows 150,000 to 200,000 clones, with 75% to 90% occurring only once. Sequencing was performed on peripheral blood. These receptors were collected from a human donor in a cohort sampled during active COVID-19.

Worth noting for this clone: Compared with germline, one end of the junction differs, possibly owing to a read error. The chain is built from TRBV7-3 and TRBJ2-1, with a possible D match to TRBD2 (5 bases). The CDR3 is 14 residues long. From germline, CDR1 is SGHTA and CDR2 FQGTGA. The CDR3 sequence: CASSLNGVYNGQFF. CDR3 in DNA: TGTGCCAGCAGCTTAAACGGGGTGTACAATGGGCAGTTCTTC.

Details on this clone: Mismatch with germline at one junction end may stem from a read error. The rearrangement links TRBV5-5 to TRBJ2-7; TRBD2 aligns across 12 bases. Germline V gene lookup returns CDR1 SGHKS and CDR2 YYEKEE (reference sequence). The CDR3 is 12 residues long. As DNA, the CDR3 is TGTGCCAGCAGCGACGCTGCGACTAGCGGGAGCTTC. Its translation is CASSDAATSGSF.

The chain carries TRBV5-4 and TRBJ2-1; 7 nucleotides align to TRBD1. The CDR3 loop spans 17 amino acids. V trimming: 4 bases; J trimming: 3 bases; junction bases outside the gene matches: 13. Germline lookup yields CDR1 SGHNT and CDR2 YYREEE (reference sequence). The CDR3 DNA reads TGTGCCAGCAGCGGGATGGGGACAGCCGATGGCTACAATGAGCAGTTCTTC. It codes for CASSGMGTADGYNEQFF.

The V call is TRBV14, the J call TRBJ2-7; TRBD2 matches at 12 bases. V lost 1 base to trimming and J lost 3 bases; unmatched junction nucleotides: 7. CDR1 is SGHDN, CDR2 FVKESK, per germline. CDR3 length: 17 amino acids. The CDR3 region has the DNA TGTGCCAGCAGCCAAGGCCTCCCGACTAGCGGGGGCTACGAGCAGTACTTC. Translated: CASSQGLPTSGGYEQYF.

The V call is TRBV3-1 (or the pseudogene TRBV3-2), the J call TRBJ1-5; D gene unclear. V was shortened by 0 bases and J by 6 bases, with 12 bases between the two germline ends. This CDR3 spans 15 amino acids. Germline-derived CDR1 and CDR2 are LGHDT and YNNKEL (reference sequence). CDR3 sequence (DNA): TGTGCCAGCAGCCAAGATCTAGCGATAGGTCAGCCCCAGCATTTT. Encoded protein: CASSQDLAIGQPQHF.

This clone has only one observation. The chain links TRBV2 to TRBJ2-6, with TRBD1 matching 8 bases. The CDR3 length is 18 residues. Germline values: CDR1 SNHLY, CDR2 FYNNEI. With V trimmed by 8 bases and J by 0 bases, 12 bases remained unmatched. The CDR3 DNA sequence: TGTGCCAGCGCCAGAGGTAGGACAGGGTACTCTGGGGCCAACGTCCTGACTTTC. Translation: CASARGRTGYSGANVLTF.

The chain carries TRBV4-1 and TRBJ1-3; 9 bases map to TRBD1. This CDR3 is 20 amino acids long. V trimming: 4 bases; J trimming: 0 bases; junction bases outside the gene matches: 16. The germline V gene encodes CDR1 MGHRA and CDR2 YSYEKL. In DNA form, the CDR3 reads TGCGCCAGCAGCCTCAGAACCGGTGGACAGGGGTTATTCTCTGGAAACACCATATATTTT. It codes for CASSLRTGGQGLFSGNTIYF.

This chain connects TRBV5-1 to TRBJ1-2, with a possible D match to TRBD1 (5 bases). CDR1 and CDR2 from the germline V gene are SGHRS and YFSETQ. Trimming shortened V by 0 bases and J by 4 bases, and 13 bases separated the two germline ends. The CDR3 is 15 residues long. Written as DNA, the CDR3 is TGCGCCAGCAGCTTGGATTACGGACACTCCTATGGCTACACCTTC. This codes for CASSLDYGHSYGYTF.

There are a few counts of this clone. This rearrangement joins TRBV19 to TRBJ2-6; weak D call: TRBD2 (5 bases). The CDR3 has 14 residues. V was trimmed by 7 bases and J by 1 base, leaving 8 bases between them. Germline CDR1 LNHDA, CDR2 SQIVND (reference sequence). CDR3 in DNA: TGTGCCAGTAAACGAGGGTCTGGGGCCAACGTCCTGACTTTC. Translated: CASKRGSGANVLTF.

The CDR3 protein is CASSVVPAGAAEQYF. The DNA for the CDR3 is TGTGCCAGCAGCGTAGTCCCTGCAGGGGCGGCCGAGCAGTACTTC. This chain uses TRBV9 with TRBJ2-7; a possible D gene is TRBD1 (6 bases). Germline V gives CDR1 SGDLS, CDR2 YYNGEE. V was trimmed by 0 bases and J by 6 bases, leaving 16 bases between them. The CDR3 has 15 residues.

The chain has TRBV12-3 or TRBV12-4 and TRBJ2-1; D is uncertain. This CDR3 spans 12 amino acids. Trimming removed 1 base at V and 7 bases at J, with 5 bases between. CDR3 residues: CASSLGGNEQFF. CDR3 in DNA: TGTGCCAGCAGTTTAGGAGGTAATGAGCAGTTCTTC.

J is TRBJ2-1 and V is TRBV6-5; 8 nucleotides agree with TRBD2. Germline CDR1 reads MNHEY; CDR2 reads SVGAGI. The V gene end was trimmed by 6 bases and the J gene end by 4 bases; junction bases not matched to a gene: 5. This CDR3 spans 14 amino acids. The CDR3 DNA is TGTGCCAGCAGCGGGACTAGGAATTACAATGAGCAGTTCTTC. This translates into CASSGTRNYNEQFF.